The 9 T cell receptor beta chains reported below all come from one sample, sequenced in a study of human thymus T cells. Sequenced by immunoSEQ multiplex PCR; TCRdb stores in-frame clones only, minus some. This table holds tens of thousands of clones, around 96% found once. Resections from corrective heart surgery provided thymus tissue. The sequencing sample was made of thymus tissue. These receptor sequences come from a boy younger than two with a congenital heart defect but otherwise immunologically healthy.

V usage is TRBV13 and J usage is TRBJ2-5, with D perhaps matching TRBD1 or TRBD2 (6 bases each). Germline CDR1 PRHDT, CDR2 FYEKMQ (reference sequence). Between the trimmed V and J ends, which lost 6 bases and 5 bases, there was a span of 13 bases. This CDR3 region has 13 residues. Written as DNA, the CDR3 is TGTGCCAGCAGTCGGGGGCCCGGCGAGACCCAGTACTTC. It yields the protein CASSRGPGETQYF.

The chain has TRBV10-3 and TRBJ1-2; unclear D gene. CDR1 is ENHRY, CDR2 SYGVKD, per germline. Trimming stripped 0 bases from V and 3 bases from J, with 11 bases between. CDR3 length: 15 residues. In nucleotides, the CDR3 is TGTGCCATCAGTGAGTCGGCAGGTGGGGACTATGGCTACACCTTC. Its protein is CAISESAGGDYGYTF.

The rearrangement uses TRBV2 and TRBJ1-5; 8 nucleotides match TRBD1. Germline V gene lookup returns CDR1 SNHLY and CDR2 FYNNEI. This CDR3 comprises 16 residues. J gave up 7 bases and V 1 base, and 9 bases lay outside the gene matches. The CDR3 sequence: CASSEDGTGFEQPQHF. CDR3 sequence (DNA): TGTGCCAGCAGTGAAGACGGGACAGGTTTCGAGCAGCCCCAGCATTTT.

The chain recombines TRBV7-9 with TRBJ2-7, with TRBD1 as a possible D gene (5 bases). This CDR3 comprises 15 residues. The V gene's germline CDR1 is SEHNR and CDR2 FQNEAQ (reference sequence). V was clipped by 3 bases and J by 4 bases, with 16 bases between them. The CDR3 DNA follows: TGTGCCAGCAGCTTTTTCTATCAGGGCCGTTACGAGCAGTACTTC. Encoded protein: CASSFFYQGRYEQYF.

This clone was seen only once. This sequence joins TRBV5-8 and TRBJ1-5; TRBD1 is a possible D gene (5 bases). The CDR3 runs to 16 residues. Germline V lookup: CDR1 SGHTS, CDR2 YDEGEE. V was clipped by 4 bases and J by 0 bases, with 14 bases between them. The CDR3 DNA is TGTGCCAGCAGCACCCCTGGGACGGATAGCAATCAGCCCCAGCATTTT. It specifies CASSTPGTDSNQPQHF.

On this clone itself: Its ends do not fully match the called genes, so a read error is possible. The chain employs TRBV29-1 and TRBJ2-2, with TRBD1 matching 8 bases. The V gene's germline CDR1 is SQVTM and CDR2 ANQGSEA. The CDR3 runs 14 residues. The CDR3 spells CSVDKDRAHRGAVF. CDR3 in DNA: TGCAGCGTTGACAAGGACAGGGCCCACCGGGGAGCTGTTTTT.

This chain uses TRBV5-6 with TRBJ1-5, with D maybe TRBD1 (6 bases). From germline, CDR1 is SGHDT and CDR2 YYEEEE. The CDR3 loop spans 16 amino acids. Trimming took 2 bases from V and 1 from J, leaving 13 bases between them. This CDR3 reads CASSFGRGQSNQPQHF. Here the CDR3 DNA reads TGTGCCAGCAGCTTTGGAAGAGGACAGAGCAATCAGCCCCAGCATTTT. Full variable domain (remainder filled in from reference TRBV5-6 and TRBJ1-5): DAGVTQSPTHLIKTRGQQVTLRCSPKSGHDTVSWYQQALGQGPQFIFQYYEEEERQRGNFPDRFSGHQFPNYSSELNVNALLLGDSALYLCASSFGRGQSNQPQHFGDGTRLSIL.

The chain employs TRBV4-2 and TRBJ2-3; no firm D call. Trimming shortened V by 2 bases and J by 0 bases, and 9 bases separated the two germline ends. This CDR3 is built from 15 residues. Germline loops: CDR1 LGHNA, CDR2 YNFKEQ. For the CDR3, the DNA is TGTGCCAGCAGCCAATACGGCTCTAGCACAGATACGCAGTATTTT. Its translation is CASSQYGSSTDTQYF.

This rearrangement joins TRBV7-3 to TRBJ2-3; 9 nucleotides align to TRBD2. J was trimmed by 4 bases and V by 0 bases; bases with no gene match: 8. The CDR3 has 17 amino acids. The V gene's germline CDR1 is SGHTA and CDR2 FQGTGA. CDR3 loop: CASSLTVGGGAADTQYF. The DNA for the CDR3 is TGTGCCAGCAGCTTAACCGTCGGCGGGGGGGCCGCAGATACGCAGTATTTT.